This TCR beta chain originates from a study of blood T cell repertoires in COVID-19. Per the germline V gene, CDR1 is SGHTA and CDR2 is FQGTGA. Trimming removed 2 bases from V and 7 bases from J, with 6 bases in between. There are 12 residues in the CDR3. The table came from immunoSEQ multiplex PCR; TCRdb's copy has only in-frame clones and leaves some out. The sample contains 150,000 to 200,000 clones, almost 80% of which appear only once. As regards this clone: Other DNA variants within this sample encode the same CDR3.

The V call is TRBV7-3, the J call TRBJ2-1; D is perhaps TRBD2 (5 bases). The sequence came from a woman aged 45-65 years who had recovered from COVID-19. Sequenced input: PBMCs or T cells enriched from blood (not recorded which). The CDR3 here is CASSLPGNEQFF. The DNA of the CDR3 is TGTGCCAGCAGCTTACCGGGGAATGAGCAGTTCTTC.